This T cell receptor (beta chain) was found in a study of shared clonotypes between healthy human individuals. Investigators divided CD4+ cells into CD45RA+ naive and CD45RA-negative memory subsets. The V and J ends lost 10 bases and 9 bases respectively, with 16 bases between them. The CDR3 runs 13 residues. Germline CDR1 MNHNS, CDR2 SASEGT. Sorted-subset replicate PCRs used about 200 ng of genomic DNA. This amount corresponded to 33,000 or so T cell genomes. Using immunoSEQ multiplex PCR, the repertoire was profiled, and TCRdb retains in-frame clones only, with some absent. The sample holds hundreds of thousands of clones; roughly 95% are singletons and the top ten take 0.06%. Study-wide findings and caveats: Naive subsets tended to show greater estimated richness than memory subsets. Unshared clonotypes carried lower generation probabilities than those common to all four donors.

Comments on this clone: What it binds is not known.

This receptor was taken from a woman in her thirties in good health. This chain connects TRBV6-1 to TRBJ1-6; D may be TRBD1 (5 bases). Sequenced material: naive CD4+ T cells sorted from blood. Indicated subset: CD45RA+ positively selected. The CDR3 DNA follows: TGTGCCACCCGGACGGAGGGGAGTTCACCCCTCCACTTT. This translates into CATRTEGSSPLHF.